Below, one T cell receptor (beta chain) is given with its context. The antigen is undetermined. All of the isolated RNA was reverse transcribed, so expressed TCRB transcripts were sequenced. TCRdb's table, derived via immunoSEQ multiplex PCR, lists solely in-frame clones and lacks some. The repertoire holds about 230,000 clones, with 9% to 10% as singletons. Sorting based on CD45RO/CCR7/CD25/CD127/CD95/CD27 separated CD4+ naive, central memory, regulatory and stem cell-like memory cells. This record comes from a study of beta chain features in type 1 diabetes. Study-wide background: Healthy donors resembled patients in age, gender and cell yields. Whole-study findings and limits: The naive, central memory and Treg TCRB repertoires of patients appeared to be more similar to one another than those of healthy donors.

The clonotype comes from a woman younger than 30 in good health. Source material: naive CD4+ T cells from blood.

The CDR3 DNA reads as TGCGCCAGCAGCTTCGGACTAGCGGGAGGAGTTGACAATGAGCAGTTCTTC. Its protein is CASSFGLAGGVDNEQFF. The chain couples TRBV5-1 to TRBJ2-1, with 14 bases aligning to TRBD2. The CDR3 sequence is 17 residues long. Germline lookup yields CDR1 SGHRS and CDR2 YFSETQ. J gave up 5 bases and V 2 bases, and 6 bases lay outside the gene matches.